The T cell receptor (beta chain) described here comes from a study of blood T cell repertoires in COVID-19. CDR3 length: 13 residues. The trim removed 5 bases at V and 1 base at J, leaving 1 base unmatched. Germline V gene data show CDR1 as MNHNS and CDR2 as SASEGT. The assay was immunoSEQ multiplex PCR, and TCRdb's table has in-frame clones only and misses some. The sample records 140,000 or so clones, around 84% being singletons. The chain recombines TRBV6-1 with TRBJ1-1; 7 bases are shared with TRBD1. The TCR was taken from a man aged 55 to 70 with active or convalescent COVID-19. Sequenced: peripheral blood. The DNA for the CDR3 is TGTGCCAGCAGTCGGACAGGGAACACTGAAGCTTTCTTT. Its protein is CASSRTGNTEAFF.